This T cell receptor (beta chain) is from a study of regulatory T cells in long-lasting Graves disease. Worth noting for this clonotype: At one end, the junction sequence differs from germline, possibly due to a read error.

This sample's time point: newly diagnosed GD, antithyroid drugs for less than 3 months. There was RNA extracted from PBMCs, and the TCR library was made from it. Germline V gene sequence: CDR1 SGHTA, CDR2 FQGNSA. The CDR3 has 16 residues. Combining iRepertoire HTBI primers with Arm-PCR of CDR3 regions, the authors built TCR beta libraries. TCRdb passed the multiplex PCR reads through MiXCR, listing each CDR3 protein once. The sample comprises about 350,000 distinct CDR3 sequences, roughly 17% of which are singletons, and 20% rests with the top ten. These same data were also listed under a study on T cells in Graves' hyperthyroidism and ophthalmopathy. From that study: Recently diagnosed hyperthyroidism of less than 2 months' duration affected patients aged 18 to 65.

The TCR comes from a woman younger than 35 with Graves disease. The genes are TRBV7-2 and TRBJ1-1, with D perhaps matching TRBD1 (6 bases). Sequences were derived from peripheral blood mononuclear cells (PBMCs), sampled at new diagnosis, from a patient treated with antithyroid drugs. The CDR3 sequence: CASSLVGVRGYTEASF. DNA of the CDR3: TGTGCCAGCAGCTTAGTCGGCGTGAGGGGGTACACTGAAGCTTCCTTT.